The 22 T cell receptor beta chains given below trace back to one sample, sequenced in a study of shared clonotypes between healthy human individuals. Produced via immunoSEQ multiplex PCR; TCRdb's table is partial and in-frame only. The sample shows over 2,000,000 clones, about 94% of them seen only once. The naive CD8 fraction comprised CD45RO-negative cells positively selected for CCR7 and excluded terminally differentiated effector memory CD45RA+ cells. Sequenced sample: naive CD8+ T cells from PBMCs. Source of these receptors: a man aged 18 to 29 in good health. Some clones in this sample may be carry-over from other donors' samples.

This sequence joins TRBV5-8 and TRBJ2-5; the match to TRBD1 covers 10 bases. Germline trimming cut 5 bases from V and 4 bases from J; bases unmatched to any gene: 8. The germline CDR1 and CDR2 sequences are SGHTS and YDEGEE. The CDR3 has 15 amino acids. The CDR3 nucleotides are TGTGCCAGCAGGGGAGTGGGACAGGGGCGAGAGACCCAGTACTTC. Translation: CASRGVGQGRETQYF.

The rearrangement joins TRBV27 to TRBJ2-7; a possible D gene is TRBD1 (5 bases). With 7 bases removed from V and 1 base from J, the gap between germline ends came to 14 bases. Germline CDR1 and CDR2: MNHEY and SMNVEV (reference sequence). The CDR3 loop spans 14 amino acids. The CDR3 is CASNPAAGSYEQYF. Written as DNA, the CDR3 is TGTGCCAGCAACCCCGCGGCAGGGTCCTACGAGCAGTACTTC.

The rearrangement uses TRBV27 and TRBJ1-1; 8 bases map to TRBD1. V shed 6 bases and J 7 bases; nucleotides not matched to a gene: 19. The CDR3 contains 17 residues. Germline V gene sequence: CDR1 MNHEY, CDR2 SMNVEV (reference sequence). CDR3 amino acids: CASSADRGWSPKGEAFF. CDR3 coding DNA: TGTGCCAGCAGCGCCGACAGGGGCTGGTCCCCGAAGGGTGAAGCTTTCTTT.

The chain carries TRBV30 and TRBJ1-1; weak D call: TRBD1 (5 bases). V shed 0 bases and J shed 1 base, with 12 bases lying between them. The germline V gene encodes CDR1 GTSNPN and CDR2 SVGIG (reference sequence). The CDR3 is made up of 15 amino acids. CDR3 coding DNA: TGTGCCTGGAGTGTAGGGGCACGACCGAACACTGAAGCTTTCTTT. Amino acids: CAWSVGARPNTEAFF.

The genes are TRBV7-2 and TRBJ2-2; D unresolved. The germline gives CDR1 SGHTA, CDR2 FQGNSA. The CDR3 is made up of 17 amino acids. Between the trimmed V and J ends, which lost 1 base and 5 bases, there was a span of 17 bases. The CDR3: CASSLEFGVLGTGELFF. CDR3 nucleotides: TGTGCCAGCAGCTTAGAGTTCGGAGTGCTGGGAACCGGGGAGCTGTTTTTT.

CDR3 protein: CASSEPGNLDSNQPQHF. DNA of the CDR3: TGTGCCAGCAGTGAACCAGGGAATCTGGATAGCAATCAGCCCCAGCATTTT. The V call is TRBV27, the J call TRBJ1-5, with D possibly matching TRBD1 (5 bases). The ends were cut back, 5 bases at V and 0 bases at J, with 17 bases in the middle. This CDR3 spans 17 amino acids. CDR1 and CDR2 (germline): MNHEY, SMNVEV (reference sequence).

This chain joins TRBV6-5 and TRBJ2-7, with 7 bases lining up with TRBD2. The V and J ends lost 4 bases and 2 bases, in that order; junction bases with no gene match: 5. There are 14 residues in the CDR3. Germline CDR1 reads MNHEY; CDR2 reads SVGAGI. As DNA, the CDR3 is TGTGCCAGCAGTTTCGGTCTAGCGGCCTACGAGCAGTACTTC. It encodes CASSFGLAAYEQYF.

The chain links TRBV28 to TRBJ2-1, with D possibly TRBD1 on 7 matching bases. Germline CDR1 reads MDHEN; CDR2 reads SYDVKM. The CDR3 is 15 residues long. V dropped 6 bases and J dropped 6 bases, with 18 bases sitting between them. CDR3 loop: CASSRGTEDSNEQFF. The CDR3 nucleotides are TGTGCCAGCAGCCGGGGGACAGAAGATTCCAATGAGCAGTTCTTC.

The DNA for the CDR3 is TGTGCCAGCAGCTCCCAGCCACTAGCGGGAGGGCCTGGCGAGCAGTACTTC. Protein product: CASSSQPLAGGPGEQYF. The rearrangement joins TRBV5-5 to TRBJ2-7, with 13 bases lining up with TRBD2. The CDR3 covers 17 residues. The J segment lost 6 bases and the V segment lost 3 bases, leaving 12 bases of the junction unmatched. Germline CDR1 is SGHKS and CDR2 is YYEKEE (reference sequence).

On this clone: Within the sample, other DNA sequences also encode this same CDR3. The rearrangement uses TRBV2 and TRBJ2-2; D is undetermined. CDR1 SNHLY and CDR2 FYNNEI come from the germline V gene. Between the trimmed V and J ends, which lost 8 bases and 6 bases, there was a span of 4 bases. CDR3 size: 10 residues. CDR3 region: CASSSGELFF. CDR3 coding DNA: TGTGCCAGCTCGTCCGGGGAGCTGTTTTTT.

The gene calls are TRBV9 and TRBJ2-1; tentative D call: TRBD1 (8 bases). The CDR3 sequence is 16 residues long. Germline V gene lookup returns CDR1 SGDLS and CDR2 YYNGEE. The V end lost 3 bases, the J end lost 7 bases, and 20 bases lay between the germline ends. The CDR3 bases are TGTGCCAGCAGCGCGGGCAAGACAGGGGAGGGAAATGAGCAGTTCTTC. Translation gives CASSAGKTGEGNEQFF.

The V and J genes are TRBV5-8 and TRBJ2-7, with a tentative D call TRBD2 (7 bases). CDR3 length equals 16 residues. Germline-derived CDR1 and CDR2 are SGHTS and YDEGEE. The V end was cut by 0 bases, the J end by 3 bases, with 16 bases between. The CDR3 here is CASSLGGLAEIYEQYF. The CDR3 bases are TGTGCCAGCAGCTTGGGGGGGCTAGCGGAGATCTACGAGCAGTACTTC.

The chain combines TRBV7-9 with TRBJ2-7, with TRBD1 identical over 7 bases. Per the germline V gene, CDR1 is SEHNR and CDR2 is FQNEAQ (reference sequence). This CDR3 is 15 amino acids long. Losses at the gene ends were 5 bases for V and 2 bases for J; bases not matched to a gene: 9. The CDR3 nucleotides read TGTGCCAGCAGCGCCGGGACAGCTTTTCCCTACGAGCAGTACTTC. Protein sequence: CASSAGTAFPYEQYF.

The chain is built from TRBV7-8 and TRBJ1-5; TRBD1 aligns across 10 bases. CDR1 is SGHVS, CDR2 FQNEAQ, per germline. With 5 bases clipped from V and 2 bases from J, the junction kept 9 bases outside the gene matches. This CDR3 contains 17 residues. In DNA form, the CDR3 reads TGTGCCAGCAGCGAAATGACAGGGGGCCTGGGCAATCAGCCCCAGCATTTT. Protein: CASSEMTGGLGNQPQHF.

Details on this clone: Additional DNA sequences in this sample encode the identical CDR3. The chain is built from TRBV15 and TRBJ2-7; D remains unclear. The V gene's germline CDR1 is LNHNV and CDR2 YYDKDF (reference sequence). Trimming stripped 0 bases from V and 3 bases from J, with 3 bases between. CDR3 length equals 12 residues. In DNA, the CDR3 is TGTGCCACCAGCAGAGAGGGCTACGAGCAGTACTTC. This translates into CATSREGYEQYF.

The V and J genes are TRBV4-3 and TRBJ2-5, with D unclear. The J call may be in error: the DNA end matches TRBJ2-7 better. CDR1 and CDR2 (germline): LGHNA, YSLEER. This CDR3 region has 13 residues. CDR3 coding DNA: TGCGCCAGCAGCCAAGAGTTGGAGTCCGAGCAGTACTTC. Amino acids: CASSQELESEQYF.

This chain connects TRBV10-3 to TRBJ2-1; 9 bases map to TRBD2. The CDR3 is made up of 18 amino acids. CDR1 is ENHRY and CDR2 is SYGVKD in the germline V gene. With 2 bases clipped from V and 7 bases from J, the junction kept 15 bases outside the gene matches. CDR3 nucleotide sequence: TGTGCCATCAGTGAGCCGCCGGTCGGGACTAGCATATGGAATGAGCAGTTCTTC. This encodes CAISEPPVGTSIWNEQFF.

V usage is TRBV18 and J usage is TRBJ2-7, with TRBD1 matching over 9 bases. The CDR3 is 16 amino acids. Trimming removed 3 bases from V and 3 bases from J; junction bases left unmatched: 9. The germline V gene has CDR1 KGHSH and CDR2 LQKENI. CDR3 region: CASSPIWGQGIYEQYF. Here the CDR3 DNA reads TGTGCCAGCTCACCGATTTGGGGACAGGGAATCTACGAGCAGTACTTC.

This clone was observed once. Here the CDR3 DNA reads TGTGCCAGCAGATCTATACGGGAGATCTACAATGAGCAGTTCTTC. Encoded protein: CASRSIREIYNEQFF. V and J are TRBV28 and TRBJ2-1, with a weak D call TRBD2 (6 bases). CDR3 length: 15 residues. Germline CDR1 and CDR2: MDHEN and SYDVKM. V was cut by 6 bases and J by 3 bases, with 15 bases left in between.

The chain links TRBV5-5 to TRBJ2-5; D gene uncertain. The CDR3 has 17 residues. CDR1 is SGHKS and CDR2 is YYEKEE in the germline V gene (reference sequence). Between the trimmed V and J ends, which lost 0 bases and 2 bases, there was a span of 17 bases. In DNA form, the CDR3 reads TGTGCCAGCAGCTTGGTTGTGGCAGGAGATCATCAAGAGACCCAGTACTTC. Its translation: CASSLVVAGDHQETQYF.

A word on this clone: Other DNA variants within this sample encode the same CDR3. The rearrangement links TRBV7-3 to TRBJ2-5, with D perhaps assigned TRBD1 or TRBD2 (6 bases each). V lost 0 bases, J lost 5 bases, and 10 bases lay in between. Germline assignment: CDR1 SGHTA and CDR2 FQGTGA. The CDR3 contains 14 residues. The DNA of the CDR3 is TGTGCCAGCAGCTTAACAGGGGGAGGCGAGACCCAGTACTTC. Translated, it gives CASSLTGGGETQYF.

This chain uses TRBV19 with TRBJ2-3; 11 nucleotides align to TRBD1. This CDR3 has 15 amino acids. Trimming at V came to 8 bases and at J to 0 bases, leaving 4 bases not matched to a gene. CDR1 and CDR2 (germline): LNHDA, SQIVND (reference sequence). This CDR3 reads CASGDRGFSTDTQYF. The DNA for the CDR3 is TGTGCCAGTGGGGACAGGGGGTTTAGCACAGATACGCAGTATTTT.